Listed here are 5 T cell receptor beta chains from one sample, sequenced in a study of shared clonotypes between healthy human individuals. The repertoire was sequenced with immunoSEQ multiplex PCR; TCRdb's copy has only in-frame clones and lacks some. The table records about 2.3 million clones, roughly 90% of them present only once. What was sequenced was naive CD4+ T cells from PBMCs. The subset denotes: CD45RA+ positively selected. These receptors were obtained from a man younger than 35 in good health. Some clones in this sample may be carry-over from other donors' samples.

V gene TRBV19 combines with J gene TRBJ2-5, with TRBD2 matching over 11 bases. With 3 bases clipped from V and 5 bases from J, the junction kept 17 bases outside the gene matches. Germline values: CDR1 LNHDA, CDR2 SQIVND (reference sequence). The CDR3 contains 19 residues. The CDR3 is CASSITGFIAGGRGETQYF. CDR3 DNA sequence: TGTGCCAGTAGTATCACGGGCTTCATAGCGGGAGGGCGCGGTGAGACCCAGTACTTC.

The CDR3 coding sequence is TGTGCCAGCAGGGGTAATGGGAATCAGCCCCAGCATTTT. It encodes CASRGNGNQPQHF. The V call is TRBV11-1, the J call TRBJ1-5, with D uncertain. Germline-derived CDR1 and CDR2 are SGHAT and FQDESV (reference sequence). This CDR3 spans 13 amino acids. Trimming took 6 bases from V and 4 from J, leaving 10 bases between them.

This sequence joins TRBV7-9 and TRBJ2-3; either TRBD1 or TRBD2 may supply D (5 bases each). The CDR3 has 15 residues. The ends were cut back, 1 base at V and 4 bases at J, with 12 bases in the middle. Germline V gene lookup returns CDR1 SEHNR and CDR2 FQNEAQ (reference sequence). This CDR3 reads CASSLGIGTADTQYF. In nucleotides, the CDR3 is TGTGCCAGCAGCTTAGGGATAGGGACCGCAGATACGCAGTATTTT.

The rearrangement links TRBV27 to TRBJ2-7; 11 bases agree with TRBD1. This CDR3 spans 16 amino acids. The junction had 7 bases not matched to a gene; V was cut back by 4 bases and J by 2 bases. The germline V gene encodes CDR1 MNHEY and CDR2 SMNVEV (reference sequence). The CDR3 here is CASSSPGTGGTYEQYF. The CDR3 DNA follows: TGTGCCAGCAGTTCCCCCGGGACAGGGGGGACCTACGAGCAGTACTTC.

With regard to this clone: Other nucleotide sequences from this sample produce the same CDR3. This chain connects TRBV6-5 to TRBJ2-5; tentative D call: TRBD2 (6 bases). Per the germline V gene, CDR1 is MNHEY and CDR2 is SVGAGI. V was clipped by 0 bases and J by 5 bases, with 10 bases between them. The CDR3 has 14 residues. Here the CDR3 DNA reads TGTGCCAGCAGTTACTCCGGGGGTCGGGAGACCCAGTACTTC. Its protein is CASSYSGGRETQYF.